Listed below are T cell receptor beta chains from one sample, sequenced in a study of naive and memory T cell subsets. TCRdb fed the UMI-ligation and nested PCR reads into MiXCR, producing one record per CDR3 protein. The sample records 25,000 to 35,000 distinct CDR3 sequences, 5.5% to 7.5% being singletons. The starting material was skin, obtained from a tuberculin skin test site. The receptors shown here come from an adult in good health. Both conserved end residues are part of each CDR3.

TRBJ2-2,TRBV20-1,CSAARGQGGGYGELFF
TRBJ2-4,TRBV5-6,CASSRGFLDIQYF
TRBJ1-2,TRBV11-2,CASSSSIPGPLGYTF
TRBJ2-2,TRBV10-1,CASSESGQTGELFF
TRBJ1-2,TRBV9,CASSVVLDSLYGYTF
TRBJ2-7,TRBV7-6,CASSLGQTSGGDEQYF
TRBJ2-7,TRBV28,CASSLQGGQGHEQYF
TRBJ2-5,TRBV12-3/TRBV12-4,CASSRLAPGETQYF
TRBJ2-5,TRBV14,CASSEFIGGRGETQYF
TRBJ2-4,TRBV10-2,CASSDGARWDIQYF
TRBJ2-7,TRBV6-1,CASSEPRIEQYF
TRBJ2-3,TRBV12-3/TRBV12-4,CASRFWSSTDTQYF
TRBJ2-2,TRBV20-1,CSADSSLPSTGELFF
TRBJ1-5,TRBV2,CASSRVTQPQHF
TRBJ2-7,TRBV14,CASSRMTGTGTYEQYF
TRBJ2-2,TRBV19,CASSISGTGLNTGELFF
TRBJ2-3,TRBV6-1,CASRQTLSTDTQYF
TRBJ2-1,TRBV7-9,CASSLAGGLLDNEQFF
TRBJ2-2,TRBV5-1,CASSLIRDNPWNTGELFF
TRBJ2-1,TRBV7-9,CASSFPSGFSYNEQFF
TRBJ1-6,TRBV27,CASSPRQRESLNSPLHF
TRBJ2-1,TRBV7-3,CASSSNGLAGGLNEQFF
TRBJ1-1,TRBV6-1,CASSDIRGRHMNTEAFF
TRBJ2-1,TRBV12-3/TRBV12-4,CASTPGTSGGEHEQFF
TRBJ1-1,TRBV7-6,CASSLFGRDTEAFF
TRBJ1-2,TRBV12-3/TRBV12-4,CASSFLLEGGYTF
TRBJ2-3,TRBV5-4,CASSPDSRTDTQYF
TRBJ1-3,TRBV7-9,CASSLRESSGNTIYF
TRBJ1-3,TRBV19,CASSSDLGASSGNTIYF
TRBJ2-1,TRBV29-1,CSVEGGSNEQFF
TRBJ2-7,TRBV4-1,CASSQDPGTGSYEQYF
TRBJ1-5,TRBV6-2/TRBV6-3,CASSRDRGNSNQPQHF
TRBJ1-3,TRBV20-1,CSAMPGDSGNTIYF
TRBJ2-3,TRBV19,CASSTGTGSGDTQYF
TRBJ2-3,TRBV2,CASNGPCTDTQYF
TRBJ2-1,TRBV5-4,CASSLKTSSRGDEQFF
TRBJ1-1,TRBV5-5,CASSLGWQGEAFF
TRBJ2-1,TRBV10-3,CAISEADNSYNEQFF
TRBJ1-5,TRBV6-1,CASIDRGGGNQPQHF
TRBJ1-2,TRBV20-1,CSAREHSLLIGGDTF
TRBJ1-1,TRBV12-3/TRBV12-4,CVSLTLAFEAFF
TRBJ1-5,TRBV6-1,CASSGRDRGGQPQHF
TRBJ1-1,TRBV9,CASSARQGENTEAFF
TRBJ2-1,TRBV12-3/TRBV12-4,CASSLLAGGTREQFF
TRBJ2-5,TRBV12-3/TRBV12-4,CASSRDGTRHETLYF